A single sample is the source of the 12 T cell receptor beta chains below, sequenced in a study of beta chain features in type 1 diabetes. All of the isolated RNA was reverse transcribed, so expressed TCRB transcripts were sequenced. Data came from immunoSEQ multiplex PCR; TCRdb stores just in-frame clones and leaves some out. The sample includes under 900,000 clones, 17% of them seen just once. The sample comprised naive CD4+ T cells from blood. Receptor source: a woman aged 18-29 years in good health.

This clone was seen only a few times. This CDR3 is also generated by other DNA sequences in the sample. The chain employs TRBV5-1 and TRBJ2-7, with D unresolved. The CDR3 totals 13 residues. Germline CDR1 is SGHRS and CDR2 is YFSETQ. V lost 0 bases, J lost 2 bases, and 6 bases lay in between. This CDR3 reads CASSLDRAYEQYF. The CDR3 region has the DNA TGCGCCAGCAGCTTGGACAGAGCCTACGAGCAGTACTTC. Full variable domain (remainder filled in from reference TRBV5-1 and TRBJ2-7): KAGVTQTPRYLIKTRGQQVTLSCSPISGHRSVSWYQQTPGQGLQFLFEYFSETQRNKGNFPGRFSGRQFSNSRSEMNVSTLELGDSALYLCASSLDRAYEQYFGPGTRLTVT.

This chain uses TRBV5-1 with TRBJ2-7; D is unresolved. Between the trimmed V and J ends, which lost 4 bases and 0 bases, there was a span of 29 bases. Per germline, CDR1 SGHRS and CDR2 YFSETQ. The CDR3 covers 20 residues. In nucleotides, the CDR3 is TGCGCCAGCAGCCCTGATCGTTCTAGATCCACGGCCCTAAGCTCCTACGAGCAGTACTTC. Its translation: CASSPDRSRSTALSSYEQYF.

This chain connects TRBV4-3 to TRBJ2-1; 10 bases align to TRBD1. J gave up 8 bases and V 5 bases, and 9 bases lay outside the gene matches. Germline CDR1 LGHNA, CDR2 YSLEER. The CDR3 is made up of 15 amino acids. The CDR3 DNA reads as TGCGCCAGCAGCGGATACCGGGACAGGGGCGATGAGCAGTTCTTC. Amino acids: CASSGYRDRGDEQFF.

This clone turned up a few times. Here the CDR3 DNA reads TGTGCCATCAGTGCGAATCCCGCCTCCTCCTACAATGAGCAGTTCTTC. This translates into CAISANPASSYNEQFF. The chain employs TRBV10-3 and TRBJ2-1; no reliable D call. V was pared by 4 bases and J by 0 bases, with 13 bases between. The CDR3 runs to 16 residues. Per the germline V gene, CDR1 is ENHRY and CDR2 is SYGVKD.

This chain links TRBV5-1 with TRBJ2-1, with a tentative D call TRBD2 (5 bases). CDR1 and CDR2 (germline): SGHRS, YFSETQ. The V end lost 4 bases, the J end lost 3 bases, and 17 bases lay between the germline ends. This CDR3 is built from 16 residues. CDR3 bases: TGCGCCAGCAGCCTGGGGTCCCCTAGCCACTACAATGAGCAGTTCTTC. Encoded protein: CASSLGSPSHYNEQFF.

In its sample, this clone was seen a few times. V gene TRBV7-9 combines with J gene TRBJ2-1, with no clear D. Trimming left V 3 bases short and J 4 bases short, with 16 bases between. This CDR3 contains 16 residues. CDR1 is SEHNR, CDR2 FQNEAQ, per germline (reference sequence). In DNA form, the CDR3 reads TGTGCCAGCAGCTTGGCCACCAGCAGACTTTACAATGAGCAGTTCTTC. It codes for CASSLATSRLYNEQFF.

This clone was seen a few times. The CDR3 region is CASRGTGGSYEQYF. The CDR3 DNA sequence: TGCGCCAGCAGAGGAACAGGCGGGTCCTACGAGCAGTACTTC. V usage is TRBV10-2 and J usage is TRBJ2-7; D possibly uses TRBD1 or TRBD2 (5 bases each). The CDR3 is made up of 14 amino acids. V was cut by 6 bases and J by 1 base, with 13 bases left in between. Germline V gene data show CDR1 as WSHSY and CDR2 as SAAADI.

This clone occurred a few times. The chain has TRBV19 and TRBJ1-5; maybe TRBD1 (6 bases). This CDR3 has 15 residues. From germline, CDR1 is LNHDA and CDR2 SQIVND (reference sequence). V was shortened by 1 base and J by 6 bases, with 13 bases between the two germline ends. Here the CDR3 reads CASSIAAGVGQPQHF. The CDR3 DNA reads TGTGCCAGTAGTATAGCCGCAGGGGTAGGTCAGCCCCAGCATTTT.

The rearrangement joins TRBV18 to TRBJ1-1; no clear D gene. The CDR3 runs 16 residues. In germline, CDR1 is KGHSH, CDR2 LQKENI. V was shortened by 1 base and J by 4 bases, with 16 bases between the two germline ends. The CDR3: CASSPLQRVDSTEAFF. In DNA, the CDR3 is TGTGCCAGCTCACCACTCCAGAGGGTGGATAGCACTGAAGCTTTCTTT.

The V gene is TRBV21-1, the J gene TRBJ2-7; the D segment call TRBD1 is taken from the table without a DNA check. TRBV21-1 is tagged as a pseudogene. The CDR3 is 14 residues long. The CDR3 DNA reads TGTGCCAGCAGCAAGGACAGGGGGCAGGGCGAGCAGTACTTC. The encoded protein is CASSKDRGQGEQYF.

This clone has only a few counts. The chain has TRBV6-5 and TRBJ1-1; a weak D match, TRBD1 (5 bases). This CDR3 is 15 amino acids long. Germline lookup yields CDR1 MNHEY and CDR2 SVGAGI. V lost 5 bases to trimming and J lost 0 bases, with 13 bases between them. CDR3 region: CASSPSKGLNTEAFF. In DNA form, the CDR3 reads TGTGCCAGCAGTCCCTCGAAGGGGCTGAACACTGAAGCTTTCTTT.

V is TRBV4-2 and J is TRBJ2-7; 8 bases line up with TRBD2. The ends lost 4 bases at V and 3 bases at J; junction bases unmatched: 8. This CDR3 is built from 15 residues. CDR1 is LGHNA, CDR2 YNFKEQ, per germline. The CDR3 coding sequence is TGTGCCAGCAGCCGAGAGACTAGCGCGGTCTACGAGCAGTACTTC. Translating it yields CASSRETSAVYEQYF.